This record concerns one T cell receptor (beta chain) sequence. Its antigen remains unknown. The data were taken from a study of T-cell reconstitution after alpha-beta-depleted transplantation in children. Overall study findings and caveats: By one year post-transplant, T-cell counts and diversity largely arose from T cells that were newly produced. Where alpha-beta T cells came from about two months after transplant was reportedly several hundred expanded graft clones. Elevated TCRbeta diversity at day 60 was traced, in some patients, to surviving recipient T cells and thymic progenitors.

Preparation of the TCRbeta library involved a method that used unique molecular identifiers. TCRdb re-derived calls from the PCR reads in MiXCR, one entry per CDR3 protein. The sample carries a few hundred thousand distinct CDR3 sequences, 10% to 15% recorded once. The source is a male patient younger than 18 who had a stem cell transplant for acute myeloid leukemia, so the T cells may come from the graft donor. The sequenced sample was PBMCs, mostly from graft donor cells, obtained 360 days after TCRalphabeta/CD19-depleted stem cell transplant.

The CDR3 here is CSARIRGGTGELFF. CDR3 nucleotide sequence: TGCAGTGCTAGAATCCGGGGAGGGACCGGGGAGCTGTTTTTT. The chain links TRBV20-1 to TRBJ2-2; TRBD2 aligns across 7 bases. CDR1 is DFQATT and CDR2 is SNEGSKA in the germline V gene (reference sequence). Unmatched junction bases numbered 5, after V lost 2 bases and J lost 5 bases. The CDR3 consists of 14 residues.